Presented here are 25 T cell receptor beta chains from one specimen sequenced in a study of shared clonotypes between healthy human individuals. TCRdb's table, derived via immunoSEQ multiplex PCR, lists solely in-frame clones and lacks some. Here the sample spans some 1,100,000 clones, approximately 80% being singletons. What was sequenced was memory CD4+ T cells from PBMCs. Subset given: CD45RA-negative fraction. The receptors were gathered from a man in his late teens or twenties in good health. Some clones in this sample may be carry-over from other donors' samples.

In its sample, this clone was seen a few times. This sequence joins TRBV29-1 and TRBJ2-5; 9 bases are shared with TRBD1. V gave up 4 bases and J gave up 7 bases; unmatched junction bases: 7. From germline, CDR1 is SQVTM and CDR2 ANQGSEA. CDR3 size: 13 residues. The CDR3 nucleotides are TGCAGCGTTGTCGTGGGACAGGGAAGGACCCAGTACTTC. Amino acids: CSVVVGQGRTQYF.

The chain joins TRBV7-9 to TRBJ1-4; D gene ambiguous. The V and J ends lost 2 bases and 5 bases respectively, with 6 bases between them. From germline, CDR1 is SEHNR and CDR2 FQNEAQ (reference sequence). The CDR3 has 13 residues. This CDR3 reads CASSLNTNEKLFF. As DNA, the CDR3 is TGTGCCAGCAGCTTAAACACGAATGAAAAACTGTTTTTT.

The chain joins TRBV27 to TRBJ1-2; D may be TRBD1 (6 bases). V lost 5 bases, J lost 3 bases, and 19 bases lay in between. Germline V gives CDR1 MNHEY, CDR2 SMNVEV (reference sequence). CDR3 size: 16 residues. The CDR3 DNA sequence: TGTGCCAGCAGTCACCGAAGACAGGTTATGGACTATGGCTACACCTTC. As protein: CASSHRRQVMDYGYTF.

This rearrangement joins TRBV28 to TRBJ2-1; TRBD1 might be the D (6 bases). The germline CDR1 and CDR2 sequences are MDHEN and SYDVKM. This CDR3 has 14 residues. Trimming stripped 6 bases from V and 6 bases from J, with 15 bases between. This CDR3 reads CASSSGGSINEQFF. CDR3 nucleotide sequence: TGTGCCAGCAGCTCTGGGGGCTCGATCAATGAGCAGTTCTTC.

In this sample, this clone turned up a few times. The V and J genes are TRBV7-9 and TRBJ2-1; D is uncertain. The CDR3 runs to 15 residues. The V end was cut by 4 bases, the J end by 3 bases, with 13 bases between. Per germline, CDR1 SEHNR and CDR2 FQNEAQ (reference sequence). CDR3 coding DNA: TGTGCCAGCAGCTCCCTGCGGTCCCTCTACAATGAGCAGTTCTTC. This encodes CASSSLRSLYNEQFF. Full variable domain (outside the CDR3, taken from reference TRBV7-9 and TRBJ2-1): DTGVSQNPRHKITKRGQNVTFRCDPISEHNRLYWYRQTLGQGPEFLTYFQNEAQLEKSRLLSDRFSAERPKGSFSTLEIQRTEQGDSAMYLCASSSLRSLYNEQFFGPGTRLTVL.

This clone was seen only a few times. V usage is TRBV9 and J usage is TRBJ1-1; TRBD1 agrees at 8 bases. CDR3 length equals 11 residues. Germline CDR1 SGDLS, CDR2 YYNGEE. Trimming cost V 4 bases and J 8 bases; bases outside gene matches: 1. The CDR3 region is CASSRDREAFF. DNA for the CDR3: TGTGCCAGCAGCCGGGACAGGGAAGCTTTCTTT.

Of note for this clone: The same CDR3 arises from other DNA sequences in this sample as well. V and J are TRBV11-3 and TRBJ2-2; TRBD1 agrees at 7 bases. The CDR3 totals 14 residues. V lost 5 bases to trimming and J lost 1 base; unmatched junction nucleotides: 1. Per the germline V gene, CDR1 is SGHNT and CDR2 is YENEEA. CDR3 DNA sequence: TGTGCCAGCAGCCGGACAGGGAACACCGGGGAGCTGTTTTTT. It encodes CASSRTGNTGELFF.

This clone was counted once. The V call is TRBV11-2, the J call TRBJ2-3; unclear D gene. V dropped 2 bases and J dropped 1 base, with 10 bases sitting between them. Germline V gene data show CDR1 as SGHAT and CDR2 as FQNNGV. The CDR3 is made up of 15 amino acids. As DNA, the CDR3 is TGTGCCAGCAGCTTATTAGGGTTACGCACAGATACGCAGTATTTT. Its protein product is CASSLLGLRTDTQYF.

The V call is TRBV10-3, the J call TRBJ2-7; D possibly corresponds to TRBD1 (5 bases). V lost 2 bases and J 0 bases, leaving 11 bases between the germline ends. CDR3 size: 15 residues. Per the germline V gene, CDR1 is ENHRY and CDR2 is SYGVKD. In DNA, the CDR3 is TGTGCCATCAGTGAGAAACCGACAGCCTCCTACGAGCAGTACTTC. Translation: CAISEKPTASYEQYF.

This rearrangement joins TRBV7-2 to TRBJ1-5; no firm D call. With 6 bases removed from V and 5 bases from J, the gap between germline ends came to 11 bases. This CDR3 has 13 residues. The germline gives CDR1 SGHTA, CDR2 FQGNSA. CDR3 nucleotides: TGTGCCAGCAGTATCCTGGTCGATCAGCCCCAGCATTTT. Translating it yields CASSILVDQPQHF.

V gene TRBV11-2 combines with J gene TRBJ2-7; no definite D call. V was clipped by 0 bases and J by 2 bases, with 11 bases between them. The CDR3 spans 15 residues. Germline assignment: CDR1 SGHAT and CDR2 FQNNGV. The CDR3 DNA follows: TGTGCCAGCAGCTTAGACTTGGTGCTTACCTACGAGCAGTACTTC. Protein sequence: CASSLDLVLTYEQYF.

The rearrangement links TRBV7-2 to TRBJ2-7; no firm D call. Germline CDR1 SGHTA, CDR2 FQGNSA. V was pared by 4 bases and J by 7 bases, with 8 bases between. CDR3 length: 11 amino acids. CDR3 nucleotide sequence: TGTGCCAGCAGCTCTCGGATAGAGCAGTACTTC. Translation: CASSSRIEQYF.

The CDR3 region is CASSQDGAGGPNYEQYF. In nucleotides, the CDR3 is TGCGCCAGCAGCCAAGATGGGGCGGGAGGTCCCAATTACGAGCAGTACTTC. The chain couples TRBV4-1 to TRBJ2-7, with TRBD2 matching over 8 bases. Germline V gene data show CDR1 as MGHRA and CDR2 as YSYEKL. The CDR3 is 17 residues long. V gave up 0 bases and J gave up 4 bases; unmatched junction bases: 11.

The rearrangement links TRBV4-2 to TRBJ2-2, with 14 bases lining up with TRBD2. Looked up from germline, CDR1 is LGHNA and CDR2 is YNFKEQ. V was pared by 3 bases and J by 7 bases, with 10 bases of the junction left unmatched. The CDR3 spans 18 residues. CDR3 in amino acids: CASSHTPGTSGSSGELFF. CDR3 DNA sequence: TGTGCCAGCAGCCACACCCCCGGGACTAGCGGGAGCAGCGGGGAGCTGTTTTTT.

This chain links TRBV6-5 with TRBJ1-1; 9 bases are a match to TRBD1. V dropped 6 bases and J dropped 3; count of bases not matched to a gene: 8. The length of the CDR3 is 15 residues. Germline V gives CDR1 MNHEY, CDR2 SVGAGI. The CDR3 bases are TGTGCCAGCAGCGTTACAGGGGGCGCGTACACTGAAGCTTTCTTT. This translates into CASSVTGGAYTEAFF.

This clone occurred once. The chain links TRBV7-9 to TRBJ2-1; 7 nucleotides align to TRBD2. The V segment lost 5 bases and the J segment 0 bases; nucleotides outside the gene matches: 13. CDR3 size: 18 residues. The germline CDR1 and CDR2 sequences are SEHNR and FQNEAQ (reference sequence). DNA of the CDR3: TGTGCCAGCAGCACTATTGACGGGGGGTCAGGCTCCTACAATGAGCAGTTCTTC. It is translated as CASSTIDGGSGSYNEQFF.

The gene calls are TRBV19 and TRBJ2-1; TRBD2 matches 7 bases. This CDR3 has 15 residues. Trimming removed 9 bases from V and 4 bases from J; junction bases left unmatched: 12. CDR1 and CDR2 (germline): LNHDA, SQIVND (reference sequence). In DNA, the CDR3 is TGTGCCAGCCGTTATCGGGGGGACCAATACAATGAGCAGTTCTTC. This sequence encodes CASRYRGDQYNEQFF.

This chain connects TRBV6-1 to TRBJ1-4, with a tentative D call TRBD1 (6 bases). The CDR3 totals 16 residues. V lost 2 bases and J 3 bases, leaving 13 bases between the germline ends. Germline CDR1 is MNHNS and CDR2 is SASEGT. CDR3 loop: CASSERSGASNEKLFF. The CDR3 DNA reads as TGTGCCAGCAGTGAAAGGTCGGGGGCCTCTAATGAAAAACTGTTTTTT.

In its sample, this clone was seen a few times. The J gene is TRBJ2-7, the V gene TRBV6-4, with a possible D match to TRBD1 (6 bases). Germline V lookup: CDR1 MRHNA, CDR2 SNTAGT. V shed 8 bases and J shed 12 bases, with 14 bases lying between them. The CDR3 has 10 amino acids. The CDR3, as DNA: TGTGCCAGCCCCTCGACAGGCGTGTACTTC. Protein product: CASPSTGVYF.

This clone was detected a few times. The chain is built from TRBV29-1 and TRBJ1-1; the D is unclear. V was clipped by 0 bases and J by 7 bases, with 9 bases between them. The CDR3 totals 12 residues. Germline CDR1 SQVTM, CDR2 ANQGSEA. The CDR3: CSVEESSSEAFF. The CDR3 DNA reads TGCAGCGTTGAAGAGTCGTCCAGTGAAGCTTTCTTT.

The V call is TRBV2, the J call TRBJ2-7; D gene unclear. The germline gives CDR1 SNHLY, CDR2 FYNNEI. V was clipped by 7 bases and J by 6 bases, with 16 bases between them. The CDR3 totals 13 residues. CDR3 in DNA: TGTGCCAGCACCCTCGGCCCCTTTAGCGAGCAGTACTTC. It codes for CASTLGPFSEQYF.

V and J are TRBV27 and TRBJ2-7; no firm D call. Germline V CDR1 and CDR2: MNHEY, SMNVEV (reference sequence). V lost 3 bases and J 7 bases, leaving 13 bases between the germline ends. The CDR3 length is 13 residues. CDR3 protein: CASSFAGLGEQYF. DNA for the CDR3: TGTGCCAGCAGTTTCGCTGGGTTGGGAGAGCAGTACTTC.

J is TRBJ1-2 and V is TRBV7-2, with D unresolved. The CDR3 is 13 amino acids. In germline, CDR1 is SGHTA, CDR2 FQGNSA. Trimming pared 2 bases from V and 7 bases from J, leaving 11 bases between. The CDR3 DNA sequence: TGTGCCAGCAGCTTAATGACGTCCCGTGGCTACACCTTC. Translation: CASSLMTSRGYTF.

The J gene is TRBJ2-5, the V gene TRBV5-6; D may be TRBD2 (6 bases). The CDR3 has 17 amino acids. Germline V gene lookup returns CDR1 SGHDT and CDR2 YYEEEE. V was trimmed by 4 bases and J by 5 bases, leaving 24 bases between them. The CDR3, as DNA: TGTGCCAGCAGCCCACGCATTCAAAAGACTAGGGTGGAGACCCAGTACTTC. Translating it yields CASSPRIQKTRVETQYF.

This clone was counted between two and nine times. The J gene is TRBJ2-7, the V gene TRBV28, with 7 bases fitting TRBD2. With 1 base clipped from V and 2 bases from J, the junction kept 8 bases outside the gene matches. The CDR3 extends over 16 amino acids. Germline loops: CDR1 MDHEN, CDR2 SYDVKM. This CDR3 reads CASSLLFPSGPYEQYF. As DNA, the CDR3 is TGTGCCAGCAGTTTATTGTTTCCTAGCGGCCCCTACGAGCAGTACTTC.